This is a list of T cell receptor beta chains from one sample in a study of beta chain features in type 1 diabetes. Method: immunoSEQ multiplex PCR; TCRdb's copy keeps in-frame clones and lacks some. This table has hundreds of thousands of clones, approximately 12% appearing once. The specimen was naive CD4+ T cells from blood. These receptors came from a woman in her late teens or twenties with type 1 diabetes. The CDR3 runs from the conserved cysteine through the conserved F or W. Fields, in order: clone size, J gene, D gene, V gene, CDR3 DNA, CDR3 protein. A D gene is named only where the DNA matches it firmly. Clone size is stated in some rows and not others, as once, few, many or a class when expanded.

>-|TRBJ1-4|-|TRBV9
TGTGCCAGCAGCGATCTCTGGAAAGGGGTGTTGTGGGAAAAACTGTTTTTT
CASSDLWKGVLWEKLFF
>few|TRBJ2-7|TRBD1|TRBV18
TGTGCCAGCTCACCACGGTGGGACAGATCCTACGAGCAGTACTTC
CASSPRWDRSYEQYF
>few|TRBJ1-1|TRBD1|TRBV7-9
TGTGCCAGCAGCCCGAGGACAGGACGGAACACTGAAGCTTTCTTT
CASSPRTGRNTEAFF
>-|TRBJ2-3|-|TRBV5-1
TGCGCCAGCAGCTTACGAGAGCGGGCAAGCACAGATACGCAGTATTTT
CASSLRERASTDTQYF
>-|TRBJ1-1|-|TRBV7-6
TGTGCCAGCAGCTTAGCCGTGGCAGGATCTGACACTGAAGCTTTCTTT
CASSLAVAGSDTEAFF
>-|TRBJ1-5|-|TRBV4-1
TGCGCCAGCAGCCCAAGCCCGCGCAGCAATCAGCCCCAGCATTTT
CASSPSPRSNQPQHF
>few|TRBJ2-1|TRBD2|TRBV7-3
TGTGCCAGCAGCCCCCGGGGGGGAAACAATGAGCAGTTCTTC
CASSPRGGNNEQFF
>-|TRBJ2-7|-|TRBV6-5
TGTGCCAGCAGTTACCGACCCGAGGGCTACGAGCAGTACTTC
CASSYRPEGYEQYF
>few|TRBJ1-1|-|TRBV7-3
TGTGCCAGCAGCGCAACAGGGAGGGGGAACACTGAAGCTTTCTTT
CASSATGRGNTEAFF
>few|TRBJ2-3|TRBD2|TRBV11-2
TGTGCCAGCAGCTTAGGACTAGCGTTGGGCTTTAGGGTCACAGATACGCAGTATTTT
CASSLGLALGFRVTDTQYF
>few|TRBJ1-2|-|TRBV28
TGTGCCAGCAGTTCATACAGGATAAACTATGGCTACACCTTC
CASSSYRINYGYTF
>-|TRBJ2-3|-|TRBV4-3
TGCGCCAGCAGCCAAGATTTCTTTGATACGCAGTATTTT
CASSQDFFDTQYF
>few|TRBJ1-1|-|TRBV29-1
TGCAGCGTCGTCCGGGACACCTACACTGAAGCTTTCTTT
CSVVRDTYTEAFF
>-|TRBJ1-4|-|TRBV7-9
TGTGCCAGCAGCTTAGATTTCGGGGATTCAGAAAAACTGTTTTTT
CASSLDFGDSEKLFF
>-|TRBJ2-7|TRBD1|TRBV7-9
TGTGCCAGCAGCTTCGATCAGGGGGTGGGGTACTTC
CASSFDQGVGYF
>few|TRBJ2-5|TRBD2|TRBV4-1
TGCGCCAGCAGCCAAGGACTAGCCCAAGAGACCCAGTACTTC
CASSQGLAQETQYF
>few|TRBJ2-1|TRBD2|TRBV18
TGTGCCAGCTGTCTAGCGGGGGGCTACAATGAGCAGTTCTTC
CASCLAGGYNEQFF
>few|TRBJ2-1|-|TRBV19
TGTGCCAGTTCTACCCCATACAATGAGCAGTTCTTC
CASSTPYNEQFF
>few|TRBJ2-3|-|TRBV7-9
TGTGCCAGCAGCCTCAGGCAGGGGGGAACCGATACGCAGTATTTT
CASSLRQGGTDTQYF
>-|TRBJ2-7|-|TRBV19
TGTGCCAGTCGCGGACTTTACGAGCAGTACTTC
CASRGLYEQYF
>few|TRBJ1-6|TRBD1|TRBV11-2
TGTGCCAGCAGCTTACAGGGGGCTACGGACTCACCCCTCCACTTT
CASSLQGATDSPLHF
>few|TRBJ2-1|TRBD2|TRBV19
TGTGCCAGCGGCCCCAAACTAGCGGGCTACAATGAGCAGTTCTTC
CASGPKLAGYNEQFF
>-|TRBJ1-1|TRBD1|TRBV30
TGTGCCTGGAGCGTAGCCGGGACAGGAAAAGGAGCTTTCTTT
CAWSVAGTGKGAFF
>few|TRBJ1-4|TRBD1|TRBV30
TGTGCCTGGAGCCGGGACAGGGGAGACAAACTGTTTTTT
CAWSRDRGDKLFF
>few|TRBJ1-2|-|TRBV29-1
TGCAGCGTTGCGGTCATTAACTATGGCTACACCTTC
CSVAVINYGYTF
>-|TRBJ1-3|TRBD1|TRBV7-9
TGTGCCAGCAGCTCGACAGGGGGCGATGGAAACACCATATATTTT
CASSSTGGDGNTIYF
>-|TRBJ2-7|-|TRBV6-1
TGTGCCAGCAACCCGGGCCAGGGGACCTACGAGCAGTACTTC
CASNPGQGTYEQYF
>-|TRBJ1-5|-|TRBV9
TGTGCCAGCAGCGTAGAGGGACTGGGTCATCAGCCCCAGCATTTT
CASSVEGLGHQPQHF
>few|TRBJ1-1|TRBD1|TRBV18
TGTGCCAGCTCACCCTTACAGGGGGTTACTGAAGCTTTCTTT
CASSPLQGVTEAFF
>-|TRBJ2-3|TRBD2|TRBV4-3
TGCGCCAGCAGCCAAGATCCACCGATAGCGGGCACCACAGATACGCAGTATTTT
CASSQDPPIAGTTDTQYF
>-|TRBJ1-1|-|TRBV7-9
TGTGCCAGCAGCATTGAGATCCGGAACACTGAAGCTTTCTTT
CASSIEIRNTEAFF
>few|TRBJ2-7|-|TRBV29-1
TGCAGCGTTCGGTTCGCGGGCTACGAGCAGTACTTC
CSVRFAGYEQYF
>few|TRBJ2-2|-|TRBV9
TGTGCCAGCAGCCCGGGACTGGCGAACACCGGGGAGCTGTTTTTT
CASSPGLANTGELFF
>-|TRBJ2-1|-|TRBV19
TGTGCCAGTAGTGCGTACCAGGGGAACAATGAGCAGTTCTTC
CASSAYQGNNEQFF
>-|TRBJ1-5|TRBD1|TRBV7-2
TGTGCCAGCAGCCACCGCCAGGGGGCTATTCAGCCCCAGCATTTT
CASSHRQGAIQPQHF
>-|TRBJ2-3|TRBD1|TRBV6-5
TGTGCCAGCAGTTCCCCGGACAGGATAGATACGCAGTATTTT
CASSSPDRIDTQYF
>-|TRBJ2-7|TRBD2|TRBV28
TGTGCCAGCAGTTCAAGCGGGAACTACGAGCAGTACTTC
CASSSSGNYEQYF
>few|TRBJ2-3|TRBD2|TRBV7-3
TGTGCCAGCAGCTTAGATAGCGGGAGTTGGCGCACAGATACGCAGTATTTT
CASSLDSGSWRTDTQYF
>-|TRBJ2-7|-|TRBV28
TGTGCCAGCAGCTCCACGGGACTCAGGAGCTCCTACGAGCAGTACTTC
CASSSTGLRSSYEQYF
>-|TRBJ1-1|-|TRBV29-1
TGCAGCGTTGAAGGACAGCCGAACACTGAAGCTTTCTTT
CSVEGQPNTEAFF
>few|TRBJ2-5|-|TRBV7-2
TGTGCCAGCAGCTCCCGACAGACATCAGCCCATGGGACCCAGTACTTC
CASSSRQTSAHGTQYF
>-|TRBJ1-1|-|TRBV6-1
TGTGCCAGCAGTTTACAGGGAGTTGAAGCTTTCTTT
CASSLQGVEAFF
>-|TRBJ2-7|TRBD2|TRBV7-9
TGTGCCAGCAGCGGAGGCGGGAGTGGCTCCTACGAGCAGTACTTC
CASSGGGSGSYEQYF
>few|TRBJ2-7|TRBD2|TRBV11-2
TGTGCCAGCAGCTCCCCCGGGACTAGGGCCTACGAGCAGTACTTC
CASSSPGTRAYEQYF
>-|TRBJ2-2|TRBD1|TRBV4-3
TGCGCCAGCAGCCAAGACTCGACAGGGGAAGGGGAGCTGTTTTTT
CASSQDSTGEGELFF
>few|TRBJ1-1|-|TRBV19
TGTGCCAGTCATCAGAGGGACACGAACACTGAAGCTTTCTTT
CASHQRDTNTEAFF